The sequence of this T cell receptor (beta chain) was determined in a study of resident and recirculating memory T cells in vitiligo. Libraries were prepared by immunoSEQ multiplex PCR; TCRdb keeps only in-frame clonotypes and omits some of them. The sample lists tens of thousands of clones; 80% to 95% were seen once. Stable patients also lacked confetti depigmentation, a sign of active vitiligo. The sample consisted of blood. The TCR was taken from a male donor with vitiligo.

The CDR3 DNA follows: TGTGCCAGCCGCACAGATCAGCCCCAGCATTTT. Its protein product is CASRTDQPQHF. The V and J genes are TRBV28 and TRBJ1-5; D not certain. The CDR3 covers 11 residues. Looked up from germline, CDR1 is MDHEN and CDR2 is SYDVKM. The ends were cut back, 8 bases at V and 5 bases at J, with 7 bases in the middle.